The 22 T cell receptor beta chains listed next were all sequenced from one sample in a study of blood T cells in healthy people across ages. Combining a sample-barcoded 5' primer with a J-beta primer mix, a second PCR ran for roughly 7 to 11 cycles. One entry per CDR3 protein, called by TCRdb with MiXCR from the 5' RACE reads. Of roughly 700,000 distinct CDR3 sequences in the sample, roughly 25% were seen once. Separately, the same data were catalogued under a study of T cells of mothers and their children.

The sample comprised blood. The receptors shown here come from a boy under 18 in good health.

The rearrangement joins TRBV28 to TRBJ2-5, with TRBD2 matching over 12 bases. The J call may be mistaken, given a closer DNA end match to TRBJ2-7. Per germline, CDR1 MDHEN and CDR2 SYDVKM. The CDR3 runs 16 residues. CDR3 sequence reads: CASSLTSGGPSYEQYF. In DNA, the CDR3 is TGTGCCAGCAGCCTTACTAGCGGGGGGCCCTCCTACGAGCAGTACTTC.

The chain couples TRBV29-1 to TRBJ1-4; D is ambiguous. From germline, CDR1 is SQVTM and CDR2 ANQGSEA. The CDR3 runs to 14 residues. V was trimmed by 4 bases and J by 8 bases, leaving 17 bases between them. The CDR3 region has the DNA TGCAGCGTTGGGGGAGGTGAGGAGAAGGAAAAACTGTTTTTT. Protein: CSVGGGEEKEKLFF.

The chain is built from TRBV5-4 and TRBJ2-6; no reliable D call. Trimming removed 4 bases from V and 0 bases from J, with 14 bases in between. The CDR3 runs 17 residues. Germline V gene lookup returns CDR1 SGHNT and CDR2 YYREEE (reference sequence). For the CDR3, the DNA is TGTGCCAGCAGCGGCAAGACAATTAGCTCTGGGGCCAACGTCCTGACTTTC. Its translation is CASSGKTISSGANVLTF.

This clonotype was found a few times. An end of the junction does not agree with germline; a read error may underlie this. The genes are TRBV28 and TRBJ2-7, with no clear D. The CDR3 sequence is 13 residues long. Germline-derived CDR1 and CDR2 are MDHEN and SYDVKM. CDR3 in amino acids: CASSRTAPYEQHF. The CDR3 bases are TGTGCCAGCAGCCGAACAGCTCCCTACGAGCAGCACTTC.

This clonotype has only a few counts. The CDR3 nucleotides read TGTGCCAGCAGTACCCGTGACAGGGGCATGAGAGGGACCCAGTACTTC. Translated, it gives CASSTRDRGMRGTQYF. The chain combines TRBV27 with TRBJ2-5, with 8 bases aligning to TRBD1. V lost 5 bases, J lost 7 bases, and 15 bases stayed unmatched. This CDR3 is built from 16 residues. Per germline, CDR1 MNHEY and CDR2 SMNVEV (reference sequence).

Comment on this clonotype: One end of the junction does not line up with germline, which may come from a read error. CDR3 nucleotide sequence: TGCAGCGTTGTGGGTGCGGGAGGCTCCTACAATGGGCAGTTCTTC. Translating it yields CSVVGAGGSYNGQFF. V is TRBV29-1 and J is TRBJ2-1, with 8 bases lining up with TRBD2. Germline lookup yields CDR1 SQVTM and CDR2 ANQGSEA. The CDR3 spans 15 residues.

The chain couples TRBV7-9 to TRBJ2-5; tentative D call: TRBD2 (7 bases). CDR1 and CDR2 from the germline V gene are SEHNR and FQNEAQ (reference sequence). The CDR3 runs to 17 residues. The V and J ends lost 5 bases and 2 bases respectively, with 21 bases between them. The CDR3 reads CASSPISWGGPQETQYF. The CDR3 nucleotides are TGTGCCAGCAGCCCCATTTCCTGGGGGGGCCCACAAGAGACCCAGTACTTC.

The rearrangement uses TRBV10-3 and TRBJ1-2; possibly TRBD1 for D (5 bases). Germline V gene data show CDR1 as ENHRY and CDR2 as SYGVKD. Trimming pared 10 bases from V and 1 base from J, leaving 10 bases between. The CDR3 extends over 12 amino acids. CDR3 nucleotides: TGTGCCAGCAAACAGGTTAACTATGGCTACACCTTC. Encoded protein: CASKQVNYGYTF.

In this sample, this clonotype turned up a few times. This chain uses TRBV12-3 or TRBV12-4 with TRBJ1-1; D is unresolved. CDR3 length equals 14 residues. The germline V and J ends were trimmed by 6 bases and 2 bases, with 13 bases remaining between them. The CDR3 reads CASRPGPQNTEAFF. For the CDR3, the DNA is TGTGCCAGCAGGCCGGGTCCCCAAAACACTGAAGCTTTCTTT.

The chain carries TRBV20-1 and TRBJ2-5; a possible D gene is TRBD1 (6 bases). The J call may be wrong; the DNA end is better matched by TRBJ2-1. This CDR3 has 12 amino acids. Germline V gene lookup returns CDR1 DFQATT and CDR2 SNEGSKA (reference sequence). In DNA, the CDR3 is TGCAGTGCTAGGAAACAGGGCGCTGAGCAGTTCTTC. This encodes CSARKQGAEQFF.

This chain links TRBV6-5 with TRBJ2-5; unclear D gene. The CDR3 is made up of 13 amino acids. Germline V gives CDR1 MNHEY, CDR2 SVGAGI. V was trimmed by 2 bases and J by 3 bases, leaving 7 bases between them. The chain's CDR3 is CASSYNHKETQYF. The CDR3 coding sequence is TGTGCCAGCAGTTACAACCACAAAGAGACCCAGTACTTC.

This clonotype turned up a few times. This chain joins TRBV20-1 and TRBJ2-5; 10 bases map to TRBD2. The tail of the sequence fits TRBJ2-7 better, so the J call may be wrong. CDR1 and CDR2 from the germline V gene are DFQATT and SNEGSKA (reference sequence). The CDR3 extends over 15 amino acids. The CDR3 DNA follows: TGCAGTGCTAGAGAAGCGGGAGGGCCGGGGTACGAGCAGTACTTC. It codes for CSAREAGGPGYEQYF.

This clonotype was seen more than once but under ten times. The chain couples TRBV7-9 to TRBJ2-5; 7 bases line up with TRBD2. The DNA end favors TRBJ2-1, so the J call may be wrong. The CDR3 runs to 16 residues. Per germline, CDR1 SEHNR and CDR2 FQNEAQ (reference sequence). CDR3 in amino acids: CASSPSPSGAYNEQFF. The CDR3 DNA follows: TGTGCCAGCAGCCCAAGTCCTAGCGGAGCTTACAATGAGCAGTTCTTC.

The chain employs TRBV20-1 and TRBJ2-3, with D maybe TRBD2 (6 bases). Germline V lookup: CDR1 DFQATT, CDR2 SNEGSKA (reference sequence). The CDR3 is 13 amino acids. The V and J ends lost 7 bases and 6 bases respectively, with 17 bases between them. The CDR3 nucleotides are TGCAGTGGCAAAAAGTTTCGGGGGGATACGCAGTATTTT. Translated: CSGKKFRGDTQYF.

The J gene is TRBJ2-7, the V gene TRBV20-1; 8 nucleotides line up with TRBD1. From germline, CDR1 is DFQATT and CDR2 SNEGSKA (reference sequence). V lost 0 bases, J lost 5 bases, and 6 bases stayed unmatched. The CDR3 consists of 14 residues. CDR3 nucleotide sequence: TGCAGTGCTAGAGATGGGACAGGAGTCGACGAGCAGTACTTC. Protein product: CSARDGTGVDEQYF.

This rearrangement joins TRBV7-2 to TRBJ2-7; 7 nucleotides match TRBD1. Germline CDR1 and CDR2: SGHTA and FQGNSA. Trimming at V came to 5 bases and at J to 0 bases, leaving 10 bases not matched to a gene. The CDR3 extends over 16 amino acids. The CDR3 nucleotides read TGTGCCAGCAGCGACCTACAGGGGCTCCCCTCCTACGAGCAGTACTTC. Translating gives CASSDLQGLPSYEQYF.

This clonotype has just a few counts. This chain joins TRBV13 and TRBJ1-5; D is perhaps TRBD1 (6 bases). Germline assignment: CDR1 PRHDT and CDR2 FYEKMQ (reference sequence). The length of the CDR3 is 15 residues. Trimming took off 3 bases at V and 7 bases at J, with 16 bases between the two ends. The CDR3 DNA follows: TGTGCCAGCAGCTTTTCGGGGGGGGCTGAACAGCCCCAGCATTTT. Amino acid sequence: CASSFSGGAEQPQHF.

The chain links TRBV29-1 to TRBJ1-4; D uncertain. V lost 6 bases and J lost 0, with 14 bases in between. The CDR3 is 15 residues long. CDR1 and CDR2 from the germline V gene are SQVTM and ANQGSEA. The CDR3: CSVALSWATNEKLFF. The CDR3 nucleotides read TGCAGCGTAGCACTGAGTTGGGCAACTAATGAAAAACTGTTTTTT.

This clonotype was seen a few times. The chain uses TRBV29-1 and TRBJ2-2; no definite D call. Germline V gives CDR1 SQVTM, CDR2 ANQGSEA. Trimming shortened V by 7 bases and J by 3 bases, and 9 bases separated the two germline ends. The CDR3 sequence is 12 residues long. In DNA, the CDR3 is TGCAGCGCCCCGTTGGACACCGGGGAGCTGTTTTTT. It specifies CSAPLDTGELFF.

This clonotype was seen a few times. V usage is TRBV24-1 and J usage is TRBJ2-3; TRBD2 matches 7 bases. The CDR3 is 14 amino acids. Losses at the gene ends were 8 bases for V and 0 bases for J; bases not matched to a gene: 4. Germline V lookup: CDR1 KGHDR, CDR2 SFDVKD. This chain's CDR3 is CATTSGFSTDTQYF. The CDR3 DNA reads as TGTGCCACCACTAGCGGTTTTAGCACAGATACGCAGTATTTT.

This clonotype has a handful of counts. The chain carries TRBV6-2 or TRBV6-3 and TRBJ2-2; D might be TRBD1 (6 bases). Trimming took 2 bases from V and 4 from J, leaving 11 bases between them. Germline V gives CDR1 MNHEY, CDR2 SVGEGT. The CDR3 has 15 amino acids. CDR3 coding DNA: TGTGCCAGCAGTTACCTAGGACAGATCACCGGGGAGCTGTTTTTT. Its protein product is CASSYLGQITGELFF.

A single count supports this clonotype. The V gene is TRBV5-3, the J gene TRBJ1-1; D unclear. TRBV5-3 is an ORF; its function is uncertain. This CDR3 contains 17 residues. Between the trimmed V and J ends, which lost 1 base and 3 bases, there was a span of 19 bases. The CDR3 bases are TGTGCCAGAAGCTTGATTTCTCGACGTTGGTTTGACACTGAAGCTTTCTTT. This codes for CARSLISRRWFDTEAFF.